These T cell receptor beta chains were read from a single sample in a study of blood T cell repertoires in COVID-19. TCRdb's copy holds only in-frame clones and misses some; the assay was immunoSEQ multiplex PCR. The sample lists about 440,000 clones; nearly 90% were seen once. Sample: PBMCs or T cells enriched from blood (not recorded which). All receptors come from a woman aged 18-29 years with acute COVID-19. Both conserved end residues are part of each CDR3. The D gene is left open where the match is weak. Where a row states a size, it is once, few, many or the class of an expanded clone; other rows omit it.

>-|TRBV3-1/TRBV3-2|TRBJ1-2|-
TGTGCCAGCAGCCAGGGAGAGCCACGGGTCTATGGCTACACCTTC
CASSQGEPRVYGYTF
>-|TRBV7-2|TRBJ1-2|-
TGTGCCAGCAGACCTCCGTCTATAGTCGGTGGCTACACCTTC
CASRPPSIVGGYTF
>-|TRBV28|TRBJ2-1|TRBD1
TGTGCCAGCAGTTCGGGACAGGGGAATGAGCAGTTCTTC
CASSSGQGNEQFF
>-|TRBV6-2/TRBV6-3|TRBJ2-7|TRBD2
TGTGCCAGCAGTTACTCGGGTAGCGGGCGGGCCGAGCAGTACTTC
CASSYSGSGRAEQYF
>-|TRBV2|TRBJ1-5|TRBD1
TGTGCCAGCAGAGACAGGGGTTCGCAGCCCCAGCATTTT
CASRDRGSQPQHF
>-|TRBV19|TRBJ1-3|-
TGTGCCAGTAGGACCGACAGGCTCTCTGGAAACACCATATATTTT
CASRTDRLSGNTIYF
>-|TRBV29-1|TRBJ1-1|TRBD1
TGCAGCGTTGTGGGACAGGGGGCTTTCTTT
CSVVGQGAFF
>-|TRBV12-2|TRBJ2-1|-
TGTGCAAGTCGCTTAGGGAATTGGGGGCGGGAGCAGTTCTTC
CASRLGNWGREQFF
>-|TRBV5-6|TRBJ1-2|-
TGTGCCAGCAGCTCCAGGGAAAAGGGCTACACCTTC
CASSSREKGYTF
>-|TRBV5-5|TRBJ1-6|-
TGTGCCAGCTCCGGGACACTAAAGGAGAATTCACCCCTCCACTTT
CASSGTLKENSPLHF
>-|TRBV30|TRBJ1-5|TRBD1
TGTGCCTGGTCAGGACAGGGGGCAAGCAATCAGCCCCAGCATTTT
CAWSGQGASNQPQHF
>-|TRBV27|TRBJ1-2|-
TGTGCCAGCAGTTCGAACAGGGATTGGGACTATGGCTACACCTTC
CASSSNRDWDYGYTF
>-|TRBV28|TRBJ2-3|TRBD2
TGTGCCAGCAGCCCCGCGGGGGGAGGGAGCACAGATACGCAGTATTTT
CASSPAGGGSTDTQYF
>-|TRBV18|TRBJ2-2|-
TGTGCCAGCTCACCACCGGTACAGGTTTCCACCGGGGAGCTGTTTTTT
CASSPPVQVSTGELFF
>-|TRBV5-6|TRBJ2-7|TRBD1
TGTGCCAGCAGCCCAACAGGGGGTTCGTCCTACGAGCAGTACTTC
CASSPTGGSSYEQYF
>-|TRBV6-2/TRBV6-3|TRBJ1-2|-
TGTGCCAGCAGTGAGACAGAGATCTGGATTTTTGGCTACACCTTC
CASSETEIWIFGYTF
>-|TRBV24-1|TRBJ2-1|TRBD2
TGTGCCACCAGTGACCCCCGGGGACTAGCGGGAGAAGTTGGTCGTGATGAGCAGTTCTTC
CATSDPRGLAGEVGRDEQFF
>once|TRBV13|TRBJ2-6|TRBD1
TGTGCCAGCAGCTTATTTAGGGACAGGGGAACAATCTCTGGGGCCAACGTCCTGACTTTC
CASSLFRDRGTISGANVLTF
>-|TRBV6-5|TRBJ2-7|-
TGTGCCAGCAGGTGGGCAGCCTCCTACGAGCAGTACTTC
CASRWAASYEQYF
>once|TRBV7-3|TRBJ2-7|-
TGTGCCAGCAGGTACGGACAGGGAGGGTCCTACGAGCAGTACTTC
CASRYGQGGSYEQYF
>once|TRBV12-3/TRBV12-4|TRBJ2-7|TRBD2
TGTGCCAGCAGTTTTGGGGGGGACTACGAGCAGTACTTC
CASSFGGDYEQYF
>many|TRBV7-6|TRBJ1-4|TRBD1
TGTGCCAGCAGCGAGCAGGGGACAGGGAATGAAAAACTGTTTTTT
CASSEQGTGNEKLFF
>-|TRBV6-5|TRBJ1-3|TRBD1
TGTGCCAGCAGGGTGACAGGGGAAAACACCATATATTTT
CASRVTGENTIYF
>once|TRBV18|TRBJ2-5|-
TGTGCCAGCTCCCCCGGGGAGACCCAGTACTTC
CASSPGETQYF
>once|TRBV6-5|TRBJ2-1|-
TGTGCCAGCAGCCGGGGACACCACCAGCAGTTCTTC
CASSRGHHQQFF
>-|TRBV27|TRBJ2-1|TRBD1
TGTGCCAGCAGACTAACCGGGACAGGGGGATACAATGAGCAGTTCTTC
CASRLTGTGGYNEQFF
>once|TRBV7-6|TRBJ1-1|-
TGTGCCAGCAGCCCAAGCGGGAACACTGAAGCTTTCTTT
CASSPSGNTEAFF
>-|TRBV14|TRBJ1-6|-
TGTGCCAGCAGCCTACAGGGAAGGCCCAATTCACCCCTCCACTTT
CASSLQGRPNSPLHF
>-|TRBV5-4|TRBJ1-4|TRBD1
TGTGCCAGCAGCCGGACAGGGGGCCCTAATGAAAAACTGTTTTTT
CASSRTGGPNEKLFF
>-|TRBV27|TRBJ2-7|-
TGTGCCAGCAGTTTCGGTCCCTACGAGCAGTACTTC
CASSFGPYEQYF
>-|TRBV5-6|TRBJ2-4|-
TGTGCCAGCAGGAAGGAGGGGAAAAACATTCAGTACTTC
CASRKEGKNIQYF
>-|TRBV6-5|TRBJ1-2|TRBD1
TGTGCCAGCAGTTATCTGCAGGGGGCAAGTGGCTACACCTTC
CASSYLQGASGYTF
>-|TRBV7-2|TRBJ1-4|TRBD1
TGTGCCAGCAGCTACCAACAGGGGGCGGGTGCAACTAATGAAAAACTGTTTTTT
CASSYQQGAGATNEKLFF
>-|TRBV4-3|TRBJ2-5|TRBD2
TGCGCCAGCAGCCAAGATAGGGGACTAGCCATAGAGACCCAGTACTTC
CASSQDRGLAIETQYF
>-|TRBV27|TRBJ2-3|-
TGTGCCAGCCGGCCAAGGTGGGCCAGGGGAGCAGATACGCAGTATTTT
CASRPRWARGADTQYF
>-|TRBV3-1/TRBV3-2|TRBJ1-2|-
TGTGCCAGCAGCCGTGAGTCTAACAACTATGGCTACACCTTC
CASSRESNNYGYTF
>-|TRBV2|TRBJ2-7|TRBD1
TGTGCCAGCAGAGGGGGACAGGGAATCTCCTACGAGCAGTACTTC
CASRGGQGISYEQYF
>-|TRBV28|TRBJ2-6|-
TGTGCCAGCAGTCAGAACTCTGGGGCCAACGTCCTGACTTTC
CASSQNSGANVLTF
>few|TRBV11-2|TRBJ1-1|-
TGTGCCAGCAGCTTATACAGGGTGGCCGAAGCTTTCTTT
CASSLYRVAEAFF
>-|TRBV4-2|TRBJ2-7|TRBD1
TGTGCCAGCAGCCCGATGGACAGGGGGCTTTCGTACGAGCAGTACTTC
CASSPMDRGLSYEQYF
>few|TRBV30|TRBJ1-6|-
TGTGCCTGGAAGGCCGGGACATACAATTCACCCCTCCACTTT
CAWKAGTYNSPLHF
>-|TRBV28|TRBJ2-3|TRBD2
TGTGCCAGCAGTCCTCCTACTAGCGGGAGTTTTGATACGCAGTATTTT
CASSPPTSGSFDTQYF
>-|TRBV4-3|TRBJ2-7|-
TGCGCCAGCAGCCAATCGACAGGTCCCTACGAGCAGTACTTC
CASSQSTGPYEQYF
>-|TRBV7-9|TRBJ2-5|TRBD2
TGTGCCAGCAGCTCCCTGGCGAGCGGGGGTATTCAAGAGACCCAGTACTTC
CASSSLASGGIQETQYF